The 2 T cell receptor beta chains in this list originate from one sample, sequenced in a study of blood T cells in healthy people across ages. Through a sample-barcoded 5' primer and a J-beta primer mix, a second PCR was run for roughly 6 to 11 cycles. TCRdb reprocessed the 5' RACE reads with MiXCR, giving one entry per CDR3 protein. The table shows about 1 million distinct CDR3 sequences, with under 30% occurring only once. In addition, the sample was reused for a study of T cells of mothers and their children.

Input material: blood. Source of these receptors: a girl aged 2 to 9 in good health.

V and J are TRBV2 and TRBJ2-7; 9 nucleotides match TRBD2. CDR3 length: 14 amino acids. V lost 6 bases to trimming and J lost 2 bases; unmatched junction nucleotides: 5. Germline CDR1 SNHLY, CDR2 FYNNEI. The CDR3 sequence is CASSRLAATYEQYF. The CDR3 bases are TGTGCCAGCAGCAGACTAGCGGCGACCTACGAGCAGTACTTC.

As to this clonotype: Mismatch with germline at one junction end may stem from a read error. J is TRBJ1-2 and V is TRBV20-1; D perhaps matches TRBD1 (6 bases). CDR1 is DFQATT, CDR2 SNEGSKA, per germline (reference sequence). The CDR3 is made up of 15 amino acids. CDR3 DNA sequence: TGCAGTGCTAGACGGGGGGGGCGCGTAGACTATGGCTGCACCTTC. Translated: CSARRGGRVDYGCTF.